One T cell receptor (beta chain) is described in this entry. Its matching antigen is unknown. PCR was performed using 60 Vbeta and 13 Jbeta primers. Some clones are missing from TCRdb's copy, which holds only in-frame ones; the method was immunoSEQ multiplex PCR. Here the sample spans over 100,000 clones, 65% to 75% being singletons. These data originate in a study of cytomegalovirus exposure and HLA in healthy donors. Study-level findings and limits: Productive status was seen about 87% or about 30% of the time for most TCR beta V segments in an earlier analysis.

This CDR3 region has 14 residues. The V end was cut by 4 bases, the J end by 2 bases, with 9 bases between. Looked up from germline, CDR1 is MNHEY and CDR2 is SVGAGI. Input material: PBMCs. The source is a man aged 25-45 years in good health and CMV-seropositive. J is TRBJ1-3 and V is TRBV6-5; TRBD1 might be the D (5 bases). CDR3 DNA: TGTGCCAGCAGTTTGGTAGGGGCTGGAAACACCATATATTTT. The encoded protein is CASSLVGAGNTIYF.